The 28 T cell receptor beta chains listed next were all sequenced from one sample in a study of blood T cell repertoires in COVID-19. TCRdb keeps only in-frame clones here, not all; method: immunoSEQ multiplex PCR. The table includes roughly 180,000 clones, about 86% detected once. Sequences were obtained from peripheral blood. Receptor source: a woman between 25 and 40 years old with active or convalescent COVID-19.

In the case of this clone: Within the sample, other DNA sequences also encode this same CDR3. This sequence joins TRBV19 and TRBJ1-2; 7 nucleotides line up with TRBD1. The CDR3 extends over 14 amino acids. The germline V gene has CDR1 LNHDA and CDR2 SQIVND (reference sequence). J was trimmed by 0 bases and V by 7 bases; bases with no gene match: 5. The CDR3 region is CASTRDRSNYGYTF. For the CDR3, the DNA is TGTGCCAGTACTCGGGACAGATCTAACTATGGCTACACCTTC.

Note on this clone: One junction end disagrees with the germline gene, perhaps due to a read error. V and J are TRBV20-1 and TRBJ1-1, with unresolved D. The germline V gene has CDR1 DFQATT and CDR2 SNEGSKA (reference sequence). There are 10 residues in the CDR3. DNA for the CDR3: TGCAGTGCTAGAGATCGTTCGGGAGTCTTT. Its translation: CSARDRSGVF.

A note on this clone: The sample carries other DNA sequences with the same CDR3. The chain is built from TRBV14 and TRBJ2-7, with D unresolved. CDR3 length equals 14 residues. Germline V gene sequence: CDR1 SGHDN, CDR2 FVKESK. Trimming removed 3 bases from V and 2 bases from J, with 11 bases in between. The CDR3 here is CASSQGPLPYEQYF. Here the CDR3 DNA reads TGTGCCAGCAGCCAGGGCCCACTGCCCTACGAGCAGTACTTC.

The rearrangement joins TRBV11-2 to TRBJ2-3; D is possibly TRBD2 (7 bases). The CDR3 runs to 19 residues. Germline V gene data show CDR1 as SGHAT and CDR2 as FQNNGV. V was trimmed by 4 bases and J by 0 bases, leaving 23 bases between them. CDR3 region: CASSSLGGRDVTSTDTQYF. The CDR3 DNA reads as TGTGCCAGCAGCTCATTGGGGGGGCGCGACGTAACTAGCACAGATACGCAGTATTTT.

The rearrangement links TRBV6-4 to TRBJ2-1, with D possibly TRBD2 on 5 matching bases. The V and J ends lost 5 bases and 3 bases respectively, with 14 bases between them. Germline CDR1 reads MRHNA; CDR2 reads SNTAGT. The CDR3 totals 15 residues. As DNA, the CDR3 is TGTGCCAGCAGTCCCCAGGAAAGCGGCTACAATGAGCAGTTCTTC. Amino acids: CASSPQESGYNEQFF.

The chain employs TRBV28 and TRBJ1-4, with 8 bases that match TRBD1. The V segment lost 7 bases and the J segment 8 bases; nucleotides outside the gene matches: 9. The CDR3 sequence is 14 residues long. Germline values: CDR1 MDHEN, CDR2 SYDVKM. CDR3 protein: CASTPGQGWEKLFF. In DNA, the CDR3 is TGTGCCAGCACCCCCGGACAGGGTTGGGAAAAACTGTTTTTT.

The chain carries TRBV6-2 or TRBV6-3 and TRBJ1-1; unclear D gene. Trimming took off 0 bases at V and 1 base at J, with 9 bases between the two ends. CDR1 MNHEY and CDR2 SVGEGT come from the germline V gene. CDR3 length equals 15 residues. The CDR3: CASSYSRARNTEAFF. Written as DNA, the CDR3 is TGTGCCAGCAGTTACTCGAGAGCACGGAACACTGAAGCTTTCTTT.

The genes are TRBV4-1 and TRBJ2-1; 8 bases align to TRBD1. Germline lookup yields CDR1 MGHRA and CDR2 YSYEKL. This CDR3 spans 15 amino acids. The junction had 7 bases not matched to a gene; V was cut back by 0 bases and J by 9 bases. CDR3 sequence (DNA): TGCGCCAGCAGCCAAGACGGACAGGGTTCGGCTGAGCAGTTCTTC. Its protein product is CASSQDGQGSAEQFF.

The rearrangement links TRBV4-2 to TRBJ2-6; TRBD1 matches at 7 bases. Trimming took 0 bases from V and 0 from J; bases not matched to a gene: 8. The CDR3 has 19 residues. Germline CDR1 reads LGHNA; CDR2 reads YNFKEQ. CDR3 sequence reads: CASSQEVTRTGSGANVLTF. DNA of the CDR3: TGTGCCAGCAGCCAAGAAGTCACCCGGACAGGCTCTGGGGCCAACGTCCTGACTTTC.

The CDR3: CASSVAERGTNTGELFF. Written as DNA, the CDR3 is TGTGCCAGCAGCGTAGCTGAGCGGGGGACGAACACCGGGGAGCTGTTTTTT. This sequence joins TRBV9 and TRBJ2-2, with 8 bases identical to TRBD2. Germline lookup yields CDR1 SGDLS and CDR2 YYNGEE. The CDR3 covers 17 residues. Losses at the gene ends were 0 bases for V and 0 bases for J; bases not matched to a gene: 4.

The chain has TRBV19 and TRBJ2-2; 8 bases align to TRBD1. V gave up 5 bases and J gave up 2 bases; unmatched junction bases: 4. CDR3 size: 15 residues. The germline V gene has CDR1 LNHDA and CDR2 SQIVND (reference sequence). The CDR3 here is CASSWGQVNTGELFF. CDR3 in DNA: TGTGCCAGTAGTTGGGGACAGGTTAACACCGGGGAGCTGTTTTTT. The variable domain in full, with the rest retrieved from reference TRBV19 and TRBJ2-2, is DGGITQSPKYLFRKEGQNVTLSCEQNLNHDAMYWYRQDPGQGLRLIYYSQIVNDFQKGDIAEGYSVSREKKESFPLTVTSAQKNPTAFYLCASSWGQVNTGELFFGEGSRLTVL.

The rearrangement links TRBV6-5 to TRBJ1-5, with D possibly matching TRBD1 (6 bases). Trimming shortened V by 5 bases and J by 4 bases, and 9 bases separated the two germline ends. The CDR3 covers 13 residues. In germline, CDR1 is MNHEY, CDR2 SVGAGI. In DNA, the CDR3 is TGTGCCAGCAGTATTACAGGGAATCAGCCCCAGCATTTT. Translation: CASSITGNQPQHF.

The genes are TRBV27 and TRBJ2-3, with 8 bases matching TRBD2. The junction had 15 bases not matched to a gene; V was cut back by 10 bases and J by 6 bases. Per the germline V gene, CDR1 is MNHEY and CDR2 is SMNVEV (reference sequence). The CDR3 covers 15 residues. The CDR3 nucleotides are TGTGCCACCTTCGGGCCAGCGGGAGTCGCGGATACGCAGTATTTT. Its protein product is CATFGPAGVADTQYF.

The chain combines TRBV3-1 (or the pseudogene TRBV3-2) with TRBJ2-7; 9 positions match TRBD2. V shed 4 bases and J 1 base; nucleotides not matched to a gene: 8. The CDR3 has 16 amino acids. Germline V lookup: CDR1 LGHDT, CDR2 YNNKEL (reference sequence). The CDR3 protein is CASSLESLAGSYEQYF. CDR3 nucleotide sequence: TGTGCCAGCAGCCTTGAGAGTCTAGCGGGGTCCTACGAGCAGTACTTC.

This clone was observed a handful of times. This sequence joins TRBV7-9 and TRBJ1-2; 8 positions agree with TRBD1. The junction had 9 bases not matched to a gene; V was cut back by 5 bases and J by 4 bases. This CDR3 spans 15 amino acids. In germline, CDR1 is SEHNR, CDR2 FQNEAQ (reference sequence). The CDR3 DNA is TGTGCCAGCAGCCAGGGACAGGCACACGGCTATGGCTACACCTTC. Translation: CASSQGQAHGYGYTF. Full variable domain (missing parts from reference TRBV7-9 and TRBJ1-2): DTGVSQNPRHKITKRGQNVTFRCDPISEHNRLYWYRQTLGQGPEFLTYFQNEAQLEKSRLLSDRFSAERPKGSFSTLEIQRTEQGDSAMYLCASSQGQAHGYGYTFGSGTRLTVV.

V is TRBV13 and J is TRBJ2-1; no reliable D call. Germline CDR1 is PRHDT and CDR2 is FYEKMQ (reference sequence). V gave up 3 bases and J gave up 13 bases, with 10 bases separating them. The CDR3 runs to 11 residues. CDR3 sequence (DNA): TGTGCCAGCAGCTTTCGCCAGGTTCAGTTCTTC. It codes for CASSFRQVQFF.

The V and J genes are TRBV5-1 and TRBJ1-2, with a possible D match to TRBD1 (6 bases). The CDR3 runs to 16 residues. Between the trimmed V and J ends, which lost 4 bases and 1 base, there was a span of 17 bases. Per the germline V gene, CDR1 is SGHRS and CDR2 is YFSETQ. The CDR3 sequence is CASSLGTPLFNYGYTF. CDR3 sequence (DNA): TGCGCCAGCAGCCTTGGGACACCTCTCTTTAACTATGGCTACACCTTC. Full variable domain (missing parts from reference TRBV5-1 and TRBJ1-2): KAGVTQTPRYLIKTRGQQVTLSCSPISGHRSVSWYQQTPGQGLQFLFEYFSETQRNKGNFPGRFSGRQFSNSRSEMNVSTLELGDSALYLCASSLGTPLFNYGYTFGSGTRLTVV.

The CDR3 spells CASSRTANTGELFF. The CDR3 DNA reads as TGTGCCAGCAGCCGGACAGCGAACACCGGGGAGCTGTTTTTT. This chain connects TRBV25-1 to TRBJ2-2; D possibly corresponds to TRBD1 (6 bases). V lost 6 bases and J 0 bases, leaving 8 bases between the germline ends. The length of the CDR3 is 14 residues. Germline CDR1 reads MGHDK; CDR2 reads SYGVNS. Full variable domain (outside the CDR3, taken from reference TRBV25-1 and TRBJ2-2): EADIYQTPRYLVIGTGKKITLECSQTMGHDKMYWYQQDPGMELHLIHYSYGVNSTEKGDLSSESTVSRIRTEHFPLTLESARPSHTSQYLCASSRTANTGELFFGEGSRLTVL.

The chain is built from TRBV5-4 and TRBJ2-1; D possibly corresponds to TRBD2 (5 bases). Trimming shortened V by 2 bases and J by 1 base, and 10 bases separated the two germline ends. This CDR3 has 15 residues. Germline-derived CDR1 and CDR2 are SGHNT and YYREEE (reference sequence). The CDR3 DNA follows: TGTGCCAGCAGCTTTCTGAGGGCTTCCTACAATGAGCAGTTCTTC. It encodes CASSFLRASYNEQFF.

The chain is built from TRBV12-5 and TRBJ1-3; 7 bases agree with TRBD1. This CDR3 comprises 16 residues. Trimming cost V 7 bases and J 0 bases; bases outside gene matches: 9. Germline CDR1 LGHNT, CDR2 FRNRAP. CDR3 sequence: CASDSGTAFSGNTIYF. The DNA of the CDR3 is TGTGCTAGTGACTCCGGGACAGCTTTCTCTGGAAACACCATATATTTT.

V is TRBV5-6 and J is TRBJ2-2; 8 positions agree with TRBD1. The CDR3 has 18 residues. Germline V gene data show CDR1 as SGHDT and CDR2 as YYEEEE. V dropped 4 bases and J dropped 5; count of bases not matched to a gene: 16. The CDR3 loop reads CASSRYTRQGLETGELFF. The CDR3 DNA is TGTGCCAGCAGCAGATACACTCGACAGGGGCTGGAGACCGGGGAGCTGTTTTTT.

The chain is built from TRBV6-6 and TRBJ2-5, with TRBD1 as a possible D gene (5 bases). V shed 2 bases and J shed 4 bases, with 11 bases lying between them. Germline loops: CDR1 MNHNY, CDR2 SVGAGI (reference sequence). There are 14 residues in the CDR3. This chain's CDR3 is CASSYEGARETQYF. The CDR3 coding sequence is TGTGCCAGCAGTTACGAAGGGGCGCGAGAGACCCAGTACTTC.

The chain is built from TRBV3-1 (or the pseudogene TRBV3-2) and TRBJ1-2; 8 nucleotides align to TRBD1. Germline V gene lookup returns CDR1 LGHDT and CDR2 YNNKEL (reference sequence). CDR3 length equals 12 residues. V was pared by 4 bases and J by 7 bases, with 2 bases of the junction left unmatched. The CDR3 reads CASSRTGSGYTF. The CDR3 coding sequence is TGTGCCAGCAGCCGGACAGGGAGTGGCTACACCTTC.

This chain links TRBV7-9 with TRBJ2-1; D call uncertain. Germline V gene sequence: CDR1 SEHNR, CDR2 FQNEAQ (reference sequence). V dropped 8 bases and J dropped 3 bases, with 11 bases sitting between them. This CDR3 contains 13 residues. CDR3 protein: CASLGQSYNEQFF. The CDR3 nucleotides read TGTGCCAGCCTTGGGCAGAGCTACAATGAGCAGTTCTTC.

This rearrangement joins TRBV5-1 to TRBJ1-1; TRBD1 is a possible D gene (6 bases). V was cut by 4 bases and J by 8 bases, with 12 bases left in between. The CDR3 contains 12 residues. The V gene's germline CDR1 is SGHRS and CDR2 YFSETQ. CDR3 DNA: TGCGCCAGCAGCCCCGGAACAGGGGAAGCTTTCTTT. This gives the protein CASSPGTGEAFF.

CDR3 residues: CASSLHWSSGNTIYF. CDR3 in DNA: TGTGCCAGCAGCTTGCATTGGAGCTCTGGAAACACCATATATTTT. The V and J genes are TRBV7-2 and TRBJ1-3; D is undetermined. CDR1 is SGHTA and CDR2 is FQGNSA in the germline V gene. V gave up 3 bases and J gave up 0 bases, with 9 bases separating them. The CDR3 is made up of 15 amino acids.

The V and J genes are TRBV5-4 and TRBJ1-3; no definite D call. Germline V gene data show CDR1 as SGHNT and CDR2 as YYREEE (reference sequence). The CDR3 spans 16 residues. V was cut by 0 bases and J by 2 bases, with 12 bases left in between. CDR3: CASSLGGGLPGNTIYF. CDR3 DNA sequence: TGTGCCAGCAGCTTGGGCGGCGGACTGCCTGGAAACACCATATATTTT.

The chain joins TRBV28 to TRBJ2-7, with TRBD1 matching 8 bases. J lost 3 bases, V lost 7 bases, and 8 bases had no gene match. Germline V gene sequence: CDR1 MDHEN, CDR2 SYDVKM. The CDR3 is made up of 14 amino acids. The CDR3, as DNA: TGTGCCAGCACCCTGGACAGGGTTATCTACGAGCAGTACTTC. This codes for CASTLDRVIYEQYF.